A single sample is the source of the 29 T cell receptor beta chains below, sequenced in a study of T cells in Graves' hyperthyroidism and ophthalmopathy. RNA transcripts provided the source from which TCR beta CDR3 regions were amplified. The TCR CDR3 first-round RT-PCR relied on the HTBI primer set. One entry per CDR3 protein results from TCRdb running MiXCR on the multiplex PCR reads. The sample lists about 560,000 distinct CDR3 sequences; approximately 16% were seen once. Sequencing was performed on blood. The receptors here all came from a woman aged 18-30 years with Graves' hyperthyroidism.

The rearrangement links TRBV10-3 to TRBJ1-6; D remains ambiguous. This CDR3 contains 13 residues. Trimming removed 5 bases from V and 5 bases from J, with 7 bases in between. Germline V lookup: CDR1 ENHRY, CDR2 SYGVKD. The CDR3 sequence is CAISWSDNSPLHF. CDR3 coding DNA: TGTGCCATCAGTTGGTCGGATAATTCACCCCTCCACTTT.

The chain joins TRBV20-1 to TRBJ2-3, with unresolved D. The CDR3 consists of 16 residues. V lost 0 bases and J 2 bases, leaving 15 bases between the germline ends. Germline CDR1 reads DFQATT; CDR2 reads SNEGSKA (reference sequence). The CDR3 sequence: CSARDFRAENTDTQYF. The CDR3 DNA sequence: TGCAGTGCTAGAGATTTTCGCGCGGAAAACACAGATACGCAGTATTTT.

This clonotype was picked up a small number of times. V and J are TRBV20-1 and TRBJ2-7; 8 bases agree with TRBD2. Germline V CDR1 and CDR2: DFQATT, SNEGSKA (reference sequence). V shed 0 bases, J shed 4 bases, and the junction held 8 bases outside the gene matches. The CDR3 runs 15 residues. CDR3 region: CSARDQRLAMYEQYF. DNA for the CDR3: TGCAGTGCTAGAGATCAGAGACTAGCGATGTACGAGCAGTACTTC.

The genes are TRBV7-9 and TRBJ1-4; no reliable D call. The CDR3 sequence is 11 residues long. Between the trimmed V and J ends, which lost 5 bases and 5 bases, there was a span of 3 bases. Germline V lookup: CDR1 SEHNR, CDR2 FQNEAQ (reference sequence). The CDR3 sequence: CASSDNEKLFF. In DNA form, the CDR3 reads TGTGCCAGCAGCGACAATGAAAAACTGTTTTTT.

This clonotype appeared a few times. The V gene is TRBV4-1, the J gene TRBJ1-6, with D uncertain. The V end lost 0 bases, the J end lost 0 bases, and 9 bases lay between the germline ends. Germline-derived CDR1 and CDR2 are MGHRA and YSYEKL. The CDR3 is 17 amino acids. The CDR3, as DNA: TGCGCCAGCAGCCAAGATGCCGAGAGCTCCTATAATTCACCCCTCCACTTT. Translation gives CASSQDAESSYNSPLHF.

This clonotype came up a few times. The V gene is TRBV30, the J gene TRBJ2-7; D might be TRBD1 (6 bases). V lost 2 bases, J lost 7 bases, and 18 bases lay in between. The germline gives CDR1 GTSNPN, CDR2 SVGIG (reference sequence). This CDR3 is built from 14 residues. The CDR3 spells CAWSPLTGMGEQYF. The CDR3, as DNA: TGTGCCTGGAGTCCCCTGACAGGTATGGGGGAGCAGTACTTC.

There are many counts of this clonotype. The chain links TRBV6-1 to TRBJ2-7; TRBD1 matches 7 bases. Trimming at V came to 2 bases and at J to 2 bases, leaving 3 bases not matched to a gene. This CDR3 contains 14 residues. Germline V lookup: CDR1 MNHNS, CDR2 SASEGT. CDR3: CASSEQGVPYEQYF. The CDR3 coding sequence is TGTGCCAGCAGTGAACAGGGGGTGCCCTACGAGCAGTACTTC.

In this sample, this clonotype turned up many times. V and J are TRBV2 and TRBJ2-4; D is possibly TRBD2 (7 bases). V lost 5 bases to trimming and J lost 5 bases, with 16 bases between them. CDR3 length: 15 amino acids. Germline lookup yields CDR1 SNHLY and CDR2 FYNNEI. The CDR3 region has the DNA TGTGCCAGCAGTCACCTAAGGGAGGGGGAAAACATTCAGTACTTC. Protein: CASSHLREGENIQYF.

This clonotype was counted between two and nine times. The CDR3 DNA sequence: TGTGCCAGCAGCCAAGATCCAGGGACTAGCGCCGGCACAGATACGCAGTATTTT. Encoded protein: CASSQDPGTSAGTDTQYF. This rearrangement joins TRBV4-2 to TRBJ2-3, with TRBD2 matching 10 bases. This CDR3 spans 18 amino acids. Germline V gene data show CDR1 as LGHNA and CDR2 as YNFKEQ. Trimming took 0 bases from V and 1 from J; bases not matched to a gene: 7.

This clonotype was recorded many times. V is TRBV6-2 or TRBV6-3 and J is TRBJ2-6, with D perhaps TRBD1 or TRBD2 (5 bases each). The CDR3 runs to 15 residues. The V and J ends lost 2 bases and 4 bases respectively, with 9 bases between them. Germline V lookup: CDR1 MNHEY, CDR2 SVGEGT. The CDR3 nucleotides read TGTGCCAGCAGTTACGTGGGGACGGGGGCCAACGTCCTGACTTTC. Translated, it gives CASSYVGTGANVLTF.

The sample holds many counts of this clonotype. This chain uses TRBV12-3 or TRBV12-4 with TRBJ2-7; a possible D gene is TRBD2 (6 bases). The V gene lost 6 bases and the J gene lost 3 bases, with 9 bases spanning the gap. The length of the CDR3 is 12 residues. The CDR3 loop reads CASSRGNYEQYF. CDR3 in DNA: TGTGCCAGCAGCCGGGGGAACTACGAGCAGTACTTC.

Many counts were recorded for this clonotype. V gene TRBV11-2 combines with J gene TRBJ2-7; D remains ambiguous. The CDR3 consists of 13 residues. Germline CDR1 reads SGHAT; CDR2 reads FQNNGV. Trimming pared 3 bases from V and 1 base from J, leaving 7 bases between. The CDR3 bases are TGTGCCAGCAGCTTCGCCGCTTCCTACGAGCAGTACTTC. Encoded protein: CASSFAASYEQYF.

V gene TRBV4-2 combines with J gene TRBJ2-5; 10 bases fit TRBD2. V lost 6 bases and J lost 6; bases outside the gene matches: 10. The germline gives CDR1 LGHNA, CDR2 YNFKEQ. CDR3 size: 15 residues. Written as DNA, the CDR3 is TGTGCCAGCAGTACCAGCGGGGGGGCCTTAAAGACCCAGTACTTC. Its protein product is CASSTSGGALKTQYF.

This clonotype occurred many times. The chain employs TRBV10-2 and TRBJ1-5, with 8 bases that match TRBD1. Germline-derived CDR1 and CDR2 are WSHSY and SAAADI. This CDR3 has 14 residues. J was trimmed by 6 bases and V by 7 bases; bases with no gene match: 8. CDR3 in DNA: TGCGCCAGCACAGGGGGCAAGGGAGGTCAGCCCCAGCATTTT. Its translation: CASTGGKGGQPQHF.

This clonotype was seen a few times. The genes are TRBV24-1 and TRBJ2-1, with 11 bases identical to TRBD2. The V and J ends lost 4 bases and 7 bases, in that order; junction bases with no gene match: 8. The CDR3 covers 16 residues. Germline CDR1 KGHDR, CDR2 SFDVKD. The DNA for the CDR3 is TGTGCCACCAGTGACCGTACTAGCGGGAGTTGGAATGAGCAGTTCTTC. This codes for CATSDRTSGSWNEQFF.

Many counts were recorded for this clonotype. The V gene is TRBV12-3 or TRBV12-4, the J gene TRBJ2-7; possible D gene TRBD1, 5 bases. CDR3 length equals 15 residues. The V and J ends lost 2 bases and 7 bases respectively, with 18 bases between them. The CDR3 region has the DNA TGTGCCAGCAGTTTATTCCCAGGGATGCCTGTTGAGCAGTACTTC. Protein sequence: CASSLFPGMPVEQYF.

In its sample, this clonotype was seen many times. The rearrangement links TRBV30 to TRBJ2-1, with 12 bases lining up with TRBD2. The CDR3 spans 13 residues. Germline V CDR1 and CDR2: GTSNPN, SVGIG (reference sequence). V was clipped by 5 bases and J by 7 bases; unmatched bases: 3. CDR3 nucleotide sequence: TGTGCCTGGGGTGGACTAGCGGGGAATGAGCAGTTCTTC. It specifies CAWGGLAGNEQFF.

CDR3 loop: CASRPTSYNEQFF. The CDR3 DNA reads TGTGCCAGCAGGCCCACTAGTTACAATGAGCAGTTCTTC. The chain uses TRBV13 and TRBJ2-1, with a weak D call TRBD2 (5 bases). The CDR3 has 13 amino acids. Germline loops: CDR1 PRHDT, CDR2 FYEKMQ (reference sequence). Trimming stripped 6 bases from V and 4 bases from J, with 10 bases between.

CDR3 sequence (DNA): TGTGCCAGCAGCTTAGTTGGGACAGGGGGCGGAGAGACCCAGTACTTC. This translates into CASSLVGTGGGETQYF. The chain recombines TRBV7-2 with TRBJ2-5, with TRBD1 identical over 12 bases. The V gene's germline CDR1 is SGHTA and CDR2 FQGNSA. The CDR3 is made up of 16 amino acids. J gave up 4 bases and V 1 base, and 4 bases lay outside the gene matches.

This clonotype was picked up many times. The chain carries TRBV6-2 or TRBV6-3 and TRBJ2-7; D is possibly TRBD2 (5 bases). The CDR3 is 15 amino acids. The germline V and J ends were trimmed by 7 bases and 1 base, with 17 bases remaining between them. The germline V gene has CDR1 MNHEY and CDR2 SVGEGT. CDR3 DNA: TGTGCCAGCATCCAACGAGGAAGGAGGTCCTACGAGCAGTACTTC. It encodes CASIQRGRRSYEQYF.

The gene calls are TRBV2 and TRBJ2-2; 7 positions agree with TRBD2. The CDR3 totals 16 residues. Germline assignment: CDR1 SNHLY and CDR2 FYNNEI. V lost 4 bases to trimming and J lost 1 base; unmatched junction nucleotides: 6. The CDR3 region has the DNA TGTGCCAGCAGTGCCCTGACTAGCCGGAACACCGGGGAGCTGTTTTTT. Encoded protein: CASSALTSRNTGELFF.

The chain links TRBV25-1 to TRBJ1-2; D is undetermined. The CDR3 has 13 residues. V shed 2 bases and J shed 6 bases, with 10 bases lying between them. Germline CDR1 MGHDK, CDR2 SYGVNS. Here the CDR3 reads CASSEHRSHGYTF. The CDR3, as DNA: TGTGCCAGCAGTGAACACCGTAGCCATGGCTACACCTTC.

The CDR3 DNA sequence: TGCAGCGTCGCTCCGGGCCCCTCCGCCGATGACGAGCAGTACTTC. It is translated as CSVAPGPSADDEQYF. The rearrangement uses TRBV29-1 and TRBJ2-7; D unresolved. The CDR3 loop spans 15 amino acids. V lost 6 bases and J 5 bases, leaving 23 bases between the germline ends. Germline CDR1 is SQVTM and CDR2 is ANQGSEA.

The rearrangement links TRBV19 to TRBJ2-3; D is possibly TRBD1 or TRBD2 (5 bases each). The germline V and J ends were trimmed by 2 bases and 4 bases, with 25 bases remaining between them. This CDR3 spans 19 amino acids. CDR1 LNHDA and CDR2 SQIVND come from the germline V gene (reference sequence). CDR3 DNA: TGTGCCAGTAGTATATTTGGGGGACGTAGAACCTCCGGCGCAGATACGCAGTATTTT. Translated: CASSIFGGRRTSGADTQYF.

The CDR3 spells CSGWDRVRHEQFF. CDR3 nucleotide sequence: TGCAGCGGATGGGACAGGGTGAGGCACGAGCAGTTCTTC. V and J are TRBV29-1 and TRBJ2-1; 9 bases are shared with TRBD1. This CDR3 is built from 13 residues. Germline CDR1 is SQVTM and CDR2 is ANQGSEA. The V segment lost 7 bases and the J segment 10 bases; nucleotides outside the gene matches: 11.

Worth noting for this clonotype: A much bigger clone sits one base away, suggesting this may be a read error. J is TRBJ2-3 and V is TRBV13; a possible D gene is TRBD2 (5 bases). The germline gives CDR1 PRHDT, CDR2 FYEKMQ (reference sequence). This CDR3 is 15 amino acids long. This CDR3 is CASSRATRGTYTQYF. CDR3 sequence (DNA): TGTGCCAGCAGCCGGGCTACTAGAGGCACATATACGCAGTATTTT.

This clonotype was seen many times. The rearrangement uses TRBV28 and TRBJ1-4; D remains unclear. V lost 4 bases, J lost 0 bases, and 6 bases lay in between. This CDR3 has 14 amino acids. Per the germline V gene, CDR1 is MDHEN and CDR2 is SYDVKM. For the CDR3, the DNA is TGTGCCAGCAGTTACACTGCAACTAATGAAAAACTGTTTTTT. It translates to CASSYTATNEKLFF.

In its sample, this clonotype was seen many times. The J gene is TRBJ2-7, the V gene TRBV28; 8 nucleotides match TRBD2. J was trimmed by 4 bases and V by 6 bases; bases with no gene match: 11. The length of the CDR3 is 15 residues. Germline V gene data show CDR1 as MDHEN and CDR2 as SYDVKM. The CDR3 sequence is CASSRVVSGSYEQYF. CDR3 sequence (DNA): TGTGCCAGCAGCCGCGTAGTGAGCGGGAGTTACGAGCAGTACTTC.

This clonotype was seen many times. V usage is TRBV18 and J usage is TRBJ1-5, with D maybe TRBD1 (6 bases). Looked up from germline, CDR1 is KGHSH and CDR2 is LQKENI. The V and J ends lost 3 bases and 4 bases respectively, with 13 bases between them. The CDR3 spans 15 residues. The CDR3 region has the DNA TGTGCCAGCTCACCGGTAGGACAGCCGAATCAGCCCCAGCATTTT. Translation: CASSPVGQPNQPQHF. Supplemented by reference TRBV18 and TRBJ1-5, the full variable domain reads NAGVMQNPRHLVRRRGQEARLRCSPMKGHSHVYWYRQLPEEGLKFMVYLQKENIIDESGMPKERFSAEFPKEGPSILRIQQVVRGDSAAYFCASSPVGQPNQPQHFGDGTRLSIL.